This T cell receptor beta chain is from a study of shared clonotypes between healthy human individuals. Study-level background: Per donor, three plates held CD4 naive cells, three held CD4 memory, two held CD8 naive and one held CD8 memory.

Germline values: CDR1 SEHNR, CDR2 FQNEAQ (reference sequence). This CDR3 contains 12 residues. Trimming pared 5 bases from V and 8 bases from J, leaving 7 bases between. TCRdb keeps only in-frame clones here, not all; method: immunoSEQ multiplex PCR. The sample lists about 1,900,000 clones, roughly 95% occurring once. Naive CD8 cells lacked CD45RO and underwent positive selection for CCR7, leaving out terminally differentiated effector memory CD45RA+ cells. V is TRBV7-9 and J is TRBJ1-6; no definite D call. The receptor was derived from a man aged 18 to 30 in good health. Sequences were obtained from naive CD8+ T cells sorted from blood. CDR3 sequence: CASSQEDSPLHF. The DNA of the CDR3 is TGTGCCAGCAGCCAAGAGGATTCACCCCTCCACTTT.